The 28 T cell receptor beta chains given below trace back to one sample, sequenced in a study of blood T cell repertoires in COVID-19. Data came from immunoSEQ multiplex PCR; TCRdb stores just in-frame clones and leaves some out. Of 110,000 to 150,000 clones in the sample, roughly 85% are singletons; the top ten hold about 4.4%. Source material: PBMCs or T cells enriched from blood (not recorded which). The receptors derive from a man aged 45-65 years who had recovered from COVID-19.

The chain combines TRBV10-3 with TRBJ1-2; 8 bases line up with TRBD1. The CDR3 covers 14 residues. The V gene's germline CDR1 is ENHRY and CDR2 SYGVKD. Unmatched junction bases numbered 15, after V lost 10 bases and J lost 8 bases. In DNA, the CDR3 is TGTGCCACCGACACGACGACAGGGGTAGAGGGCTACACCTTC. This gives the protein CATDTTTGVEGYTF.

The chain links TRBV7-2 to TRBJ2-1, with D uncertain. V dropped 1 base and J dropped 3 bases, with 4 bases sitting between them. Germline assignment: CDR1 SGHTA and CDR2 FQGNSA. The CDR3 is 13 residues long. For the CDR3, the DNA is TGTGCCAGCAGCTTAGACTACTACAATGAGCAGTTCTTC. Its protein product is CASSLDYYNEQFF.

This chain connects TRBV5-8 to TRBJ1-3, with TRBD1 matching 8 bases. This CDR3 has 16 amino acids. Germline values: CDR1 SGHTS, CDR2 YDEGEE. V trimming: 4 bases; J trimming: 2 bases; junction bases outside the gene matches: 8. CDR3 amino acids: CASSLGARGPGNTIYF. CDR3 DNA sequence: TGTGCCAGCAGCCTGGGCGCCAGGGGGCCTGGAAACACCATATATTTT.

The chain is built from TRBV5-4 and TRBJ1-3; D perhaps matches TRBD1 (5 bases). Between the trimmed V and J ends, which lost 0 bases and 2 bases, there was a span of 12 bases. The CDR3 runs 16 residues. Looked up from germline, CDR1 is SGHNT and CDR2 is YYREEE (reference sequence). CDR3 nucleotides: TGTGCCAGCAGCTTGGGGTTGGCAGGGACTGGAAACACCATATATTTT. It codes for CASSLGLAGTGNTIYF.

The table lists this clone with a count of one. The chain has TRBV2 and TRBJ2-5; no definite D call. Germline CDR1 reads SNHLY; CDR2 reads FYNNEI. CDR3 size: 13 residues. V was trimmed by 4 bases and J by 5 bases, leaving 11 bases between them. The CDR3 nucleotides are TGTGCCAGCAGTGGTCGGAGTTTTGAGACCCAGTACTTC. This codes for CASSGRSFETQYF.

This chain uses TRBV28 with TRBJ1-3; D ambiguous. The CDR3 is 18 amino acids. V was trimmed by 6 bases and J by 0 bases, leaving 21 bases between them. Germline CDR1 reads MDHEN; CDR2 reads SYDVKM. CDR3 residues: CASSVILGSGGSGNTIYF. In DNA, the CDR3 is TGTGCCAGCAGCGTAATCTTAGGATCGGGTGGCTCTGGAAACACCATATATTTT. Variable domain in full (rest from reference TRBV28 and TRBJ1-3): DVKVTQSSRYLVKRTGEKVFLECVQDMDHENMFWYRQDPGLGLRLIYFSYDVKMKEKGDIPEGYSVSREKKERFSLILESASTNQTSMYLCASSVILGSGGSGNTIYFGEGSWLTVV.

The rearrangement uses TRBV5-8 and TRBJ1-1, with 8 nucleotides matching TRBD1. J lost 4 bases, V lost 4 bases, and 6 bases had no gene match. The CDR3 extends over 14 amino acids. The germline V gene has CDR1 SGHTS and CDR2 YDEGEE. As DNA, the CDR3 is TGTGCCAGCAGCACCCGAGACAGGGGCACTGAAGCTTTCTTT. It encodes CASSTRDRGTEAFF.

This chain joins TRBV14 and TRBJ2-5, with 8 bases identical to TRBD1. CDR1 SGHDN and CDR2 FVKESK come from the germline V gene. After removal of 6 bases from V and 8 bases from J, the junction contained 11 bases not matched to a gene. The CDR3 covers 14 residues. CDR3 loop: CASSFARTGNTQYF. CDR3 DNA sequence: TGTGCCAGCAGTTTCGCTCGGACAGGGAACACCCAGTACTTC.

The chain has TRBV6-5 and TRBJ2-7; D gene uncertain. This CDR3 contains 13 residues. Trimming took off 7 bases at V and 3 bases at J, with 13 bases between the two ends. The germline V gene encodes CDR1 MNHEY and CDR2 SVGAGI. CDR3 residues: CASTSGVGYEQYF. CDR3 in DNA: TGTGCCAGCACCTCCGGAGTGGGCTACGAGCAGTACTTC.

This CDR3 is CASSLEIGRGKLDTQYF. CDR3 nucleotide sequence: TGTGCCAGCAGCTTAGAGATAGGTAGGGGGAAGCTCGATACGCAGTATTTT. The chain is built from TRBV11-2 and TRBJ2-3; the D gene is possibly TRBD1 (6 bases). This CDR3 has 17 amino acids. V lost 0 bases, J lost 6 bases, and 19 bases lay in between. Germline V CDR1 and CDR2: SGHAT, FQNNGV.

The V and J genes are TRBV5-1 and TRBJ2-1, with 9 nucleotides matching TRBD2. There are 15 residues in the CDR3. Germline V CDR1 and CDR2: SGHRS, YFSETQ. Trimming took 4 bases from V and 1 from J; bases not matched to a gene: 3. The CDR3 nucleotides read TGCGCCAGCAGCATGACTAGCGGATCCTACAATGAGCAGTTCTTC. It translates to CASSMTSGSYNEQFF.

V usage is TRBV5-3 and J usage is TRBJ1-2; maybe TRBD1 (5 bases). TRBV5-3 falls under the ORF class, with uncertain function. The CDR3 has 13 residues. Deletions cut 4 bases from V and 8 bases from J, with 15 bases between. Written as DNA, the CDR3 is TGTGCCAGAAGCATCTCGTCGGGGGAGGGCTACACCTTC. It translates to CARSISSGEGYTF.

The chain combines TRBV5-4 with TRBJ1-4; D unresolved. The CDR3 has 13 residues. The V gene's germline CDR1 is SGHNT and CDR2 YYREEE (reference sequence). Trimming stripped 4 bases from V and 11 bases from J, with 15 bases between. The CDR3 here is CASSLQEGGKLFF. The CDR3 DNA sequence: TGTGCCAGCAGCCTCCAGGAGGGAGGGAAACTGTTTTTT.

The chain uses TRBV9 and TRBJ2-1, with D perhaps matching TRBD1 (7 bases). CDR3 length equals 14 residues. V lost 5 bases and J lost 9, with 18 bases in between. The germline CDR1 and CDR2 sequences are SGDLS and YYNGEE. The CDR3 loop is CASSLRGERGEQFF. CDR3 DNA: TGTGCCAGCAGTCTCAGGGGGGAGAGGGGTGAGCAGTTCTTC.

This sequence joins TRBV18 and TRBJ1-1, with a possible D match to TRBD1 (5 bases). This CDR3 region has 13 residues. V was cut by 2 bases and J by 8 bases, with 12 bases left in between. Germline CDR1 reads KGHSH; CDR2 reads LQKENI. Here the CDR3 reads CASSPSTGVEAFF. The CDR3 DNA is TGTGCCAGCTCACCAAGTACAGGCGTAGAAGCTTTCTTT.

This sequence joins TRBV2 and TRBJ1-1; no firm D call. Looked up from germline, CDR1 is SNHLY and CDR2 is FYNNEI. CDR3 length: 13 amino acids. V was shortened by 6 bases and J by 1 base, with 9 bases between the two germline ends. For the CDR3, the DNA is TGTGCCAGCAGACTTGACAAGAACACTGAAGCTTTCTTT. This encodes CASRLDKNTEAFF.

The chain combines TRBV28 with TRBJ1-1, with 9 bases identical to TRBD1. This CDR3 region has 13 residues. The trim removed 5 bases at V and 4 bases at J, leaving 2 bases unmatched. CDR1 is MDHEN, CDR2 SYDVKM, per germline. CDR3: CASSTGGATEAFF. In DNA, the CDR3 is TGTGCCAGCAGTACAGGGGGCGCCACTGAAGCTTTCTTT.

The rearrangement joins TRBV3-1 (or the pseudogene TRBV3-2) to TRBJ2-5; D possibly corresponds to TRBD2 (5 bases). The CDR3 sequence is 16 residues long. The V and J ends lost 1 base and 4 bases respectively, with 16 bases between them. Germline CDR1 reads LGHDT; CDR2 reads YNNKEL (reference sequence). The CDR3 here is CASSQGSPGMRETQYF. CDR3 DNA: TGTGCCAGCAGCCAAGGGAGCCCCGGGATGAGAGAGACCCAGTACTTC.

The V and J genes are TRBV15 and TRBJ1-5; D is possibly TRBD1 (6 bases). In germline, CDR1 is LNHNV, CDR2 YYDKDF (reference sequence). V was pared by 8 bases and J by 0 bases, with 14 bases between. The CDR3 has 15 residues. The CDR3 reads CATGGQTVSNQPQHF. CDR3 nucleotide sequence: TGTGCCACCGGTGGACAGACAGTTAGCAATCAGCCCCAGCATTTT.

V usage is TRBV6-5 and J usage is TRBJ2-3; 10 positions agree with TRBD2. CDR3 length: 15 amino acids. The junction had 10 bases not matched to a gene; V was cut back by 7 bases and J by 6 bases. CDR1 and CDR2 (germline): MNHEY, SVGAGI. The CDR3 here is CASTLAGVATDTQYF. The CDR3, as DNA: TGTGCCAGCACCCTAGCGGGGGTCGCGACTGATACGCAGTATTTT.

The chain combines TRBV5-1 with TRBJ1-2; D is uncertain. In germline, CDR1 is SGHRS, CDR2 YFSETQ. This CDR3 comprises 14 residues. The V end was cut by 3 bases, the J end by 3 bases, with 12 bases between. For the CDR3, the DNA is TGCGCCAGCAGCTCGGGATTTACCGACTATGGCTACACCTTC. Encoded protein: CASSSGFTDYGYTF.

The rearrangement links TRBV27 to TRBJ2-1, with D uncertain. The CDR3 length is 14 residues. CDR1 is MNHEY and CDR2 is SMNVEV in the germline V gene (reference sequence). The V and J ends lost 4 bases and 0 bases respectively, with 7 bases between them. CDR3 protein: CASSSLSSYNEQFF. The CDR3 bases are TGTGCCAGCAGTTCACTTAGCTCCTACAATGAGCAGTTCTTC.

The J gene is TRBJ1-6, the V gene TRBV2; D gene unclear. Per germline, CDR1 SNHLY and CDR2 FYNNEI. The CDR3 sequence is 16 residues long. V lost 7 bases to trimming and J lost 4 bases, with 17 bases between them. CDR3 loop: CASKDPLRGYNSPLHF. CDR3 coding DNA: TGTGCCAGCAAGGATCCGCTCAGAGGGTATAATTCACCCCTCCACTTT.

V and J are TRBV3-1 (or the pseudogene TRBV3-2) and TRBJ1-2; D is uncertain. The CDR3 is 14 amino acids. Germline V lookup: CDR1 LGHDT, CDR2 YNNKEL (reference sequence). Between the trimmed V and J ends, which lost 5 bases and 6 bases, there was a span of 16 bases. CDR3 residues: CASSRNARPHGYTF. Written as DNA, the CDR3 is TGTGCCAGCAGCAGAAATGCTAGGCCCCATGGCTACACCTTC.

V and J are TRBV6-5 and TRBJ1-5, with 7 bases identical to TRBD1. The V gene's germline CDR1 is MNHEY and CDR2 SVGAGI. The CDR3 length is 14 residues. J was trimmed by 3 bases and V by 5 bases; bases with no gene match: 4. The DNA of the CDR3 is TGTGCCAGCAGTCCTGGACAGGACAATCAGCCCCAGCATTTT. Translated, it gives CASSPGQDNQPQHF.

This chain uses TRBV24-1 with TRBJ2-3; 8 nucleotides align to TRBD1. This CDR3 comprises 18 residues. Germline V gene lookup returns CDR1 KGHDR and CDR2 SFDVKD. Trimming took 1 base from V and 1 from J; bases not matched to a gene: 9. CDR3 sequence (DNA): TGTGCCACCAGTGATTTAGGCCCAGGGGGCGACGGCACAGATACGCAGTATTTT. Its protein product is CATSDLGPGGDGTDTQYF.

V usage is TRBV6-6 and J usage is TRBJ2-1; TRBD2 might be the D (7 bases). Trimming removed 6 bases at V and 5 bases at J, with 17 bases between. The CDR3 covers 15 residues. CDR1 and CDR2 (germline): MNHNY, SVGAGI (reference sequence). CDR3 in DNA: TGTGCCAGCAGGCCGGCGGGGGACACTAACAATGAGCAGTTCTTC. Its translation is CASRPAGDTNNEQFF.

This chain connects TRBV6-5 to TRBJ1-1; no definite D call. The CDR3 has 12 residues. V gave up 7 bases and J gave up 2 bases, with 8 bases separating them. Germline V gene lookup returns CDR1 MNHEY and CDR2 SVGAGI. As DNA, the CDR3 is TGTGCCAGCACGGTAAAAAACACTGAAGCTTTCTTT. Translated, it gives CASTVKNTEAFF.